Here is one T cell receptor (beta chain) with its context. Per sample, reverse transcription was split into eight reactions. Added by template switching were UMIs that each held a 6-nucleotide sample barcode. Each CDR3 protein gets one entry in TCRdb, which reprocessed the 5' RACE reads and gives no DNA. Its clone listing holds around 140,000 distinct CDR3 sequences. The data were taken from a study of monozygotic twins with inflammatory bowel disease. Germline V CDR1 and CDR2: LGHDT, YNNKEL (reference sequence). The CDR3 runs 13 residues. No sorting of T cells preceded isolation of total RNA from whole blood.

The chain recombines TRBV3-1 with TRBJ2-7; there is no DNA to check the TCRdb D call of TRBD1. The TCR sequence derives from a human donor with ulcerative colitis or Crohn's disease, or a healthy co-twin of an affected twin (not recorded which). The sequenced sample consisted of blood. CDR3 sequence reads: CASSQVGQREQYF.